These 13 T cell receptor beta chains originate from one sample sequenced in a study of human T cells and chemical hapten exposure. A single record per CDR3 protein comes from TCRdb applying MiXCR to the RACE reads. This table holds 80,000 or so distinct CDR3 sequences, approximately 12% found once. Time point in this sample: patch test 1, 2 weeks after DPC sensitization. Sample treatment: therapeutic diphenylcyclopropenone sensitization with weekly scalp DPC. The sequencing used whole blood, collected in connection with sensitization to the hapten diphenylcyclopropenone (DPC). Receptor source: a woman aged 45-65 years with alopecia areata. Some clones in this sample may be carry-over from other donors' samples.

This rearrangement joins TRBV3-1 to TRBJ2-5, with 8 positions matching TRBD2. CDR3 length equals 16 residues. Losses at the gene ends were 1 base for V and 0 bases for J; bases not matched to a gene: 4. Per the germline V gene, CDR1 is LGHDT and CDR2 is YNNKEL (reference sequence). The CDR3 DNA reads as TGTGCCAGCAGCCAAGCTTTACTAGCGGACCAAGAGACCCAGTACTTC. Its protein product is CASSQALLADQETQYF.

The chain couples TRBV2 to TRBJ2-6, with 7 bases matching TRBD1. Germline CDR1 reads SNHLY; CDR2 reads FYNNEI. This CDR3 comprises 19 residues. V dropped 4 bases and J dropped 1; count of bases not matched to a gene: 13. The DNA for the CDR3 is TGTGCCAGCAGTGCGACAGGGTGGCTAGTTTTTTCTGGGGCCAACGTCCTGACTTTC. Translated: CASSATGWLVFSGANVLTF.

There are many counts of this clonotype. This chain connects TRBV19 to TRBJ1-4; TRBD1 might be the D (6 bases). Trimming cost V 5 bases and J 4 bases, with 26 bases left between them. Per germline, CDR1 LNHDA and CDR2 SQIVND (reference sequence). The CDR3 sequence is 19 residues long. The CDR3 here is CASSHEGRTDNPDNEKLFF. The CDR3 coding sequence is TGTGCCAGTAGTCACGAAGGAAGGACAGATAATCCGGATAATGAAAAACTGTTTTTT.

This clonotype was recorded many times. This sequence joins TRBV12-3 or TRBV12-4 and TRBJ1-1; 10 bases map to TRBD1. J was trimmed by 0 bases and V by 6 bases; bases with no gene match: 4. The length of the CDR3 is 15 residues. CDR3 nucleotides: TGTGCCAGCAGGATGACAGGGGGCCTGAACACTGAAGCTTTCTTT. Protein sequence: CASRMTGGLNTEAFF.

The chain couples TRBV30 to TRBJ2-1; weak D call: TRBD1 (6 bases). The V gene's germline CDR1 is GTSNPN and CDR2 SVGIG (reference sequence). V lost 5 bases, J lost 0 bases, and 11 bases lay in between. This CDR3 contains 14 residues. The CDR3 coding sequence is TGTGCCTGGTTGAGGGGGAGCTCCTACAATGAGCAGTTCTTC. It yields the protein CAWLRGSSYNEQFF.

The V call is TRBV5-1, the J call TRBJ1-2, with D possibly TRBD1 on 5 matching bases. The germline V and J ends were trimmed by 5 bases and 2 bases, with 7 bases remaining between them. The CDR3 is 12 amino acids. Germline V gene lookup returns CDR1 SGHRS and CDR2 YFSETQ. In DNA form, the CDR3 reads TGCGCCAGCAGACGGGACAACTATGGCTACACCTTC. Translation: CASRRDNYGYTF. Using reference TRBV5-1 and TRBJ1-2 for the parts outside the CDR3, the full variable domain is KAGVTQTPRYLIKTRGQQVTLSCSPISGHRSVSWYQQTPGQGLQFLFEYFSETQRNKGNFPGRFSGRQFSNSRSEMNVSTLELGDSALYLCASRRDNYGYTFGSGTRLTVV.

The chain links TRBV29-1 to TRBJ2-2; 11 nucleotides align to TRBD2. CDR1 SQVTM and CDR2 ANQGSEA come from the germline V gene. The CDR3 covers 13 residues. The CDR3 DNA is TGCAGTGTACTAGCGGGAGACACCGGGGAGCTGTTTTTT. Protein: CSVLAGDTGELFF.

With respect to this clonotype: A much larger clone lies a single base off, so this may be a read error. The chain couples TRBV3-1 to TRBJ2-5; D not certain. Trimming left V 0 bases short and J 3 bases short, with 8 bases between. Germline CDR1 and CDR2: LGHDT and YNNKEL (reference sequence). This CDR3 has 14 residues. The CDR3 DNA follows: TGTGCCAGCAGCCAAGAGGCTGTTGAAGAGACCCAGTACTTC. Amino acid sequence: CASSQEAVEETQYF.

The chain is built from TRBV10-3 and TRBJ1-1, with 8 bases fitting TRBD1. Per the germline V gene, CDR1 is ENHRY and CDR2 is SYGVKD. The V and J ends lost 8 bases and 2 bases, in that order; junction bases with no gene match: 4. There are 13 residues in the CDR3. CDR3 region: CAIEQGGNTEAFF. Written as DNA, the CDR3 is TGTGCCATCGAACAGGGGGGCAACACTGAAGCTTTCTTT.

This clonotype has a count of ten or more. V and J are TRBV29-1 and TRBJ2-1; 9 nucleotides match TRBD2. The CDR3 totals 12 residues. The ends lost 7 bases at V and 7 bases at J; junction bases unmatched: 5. From germline, CDR1 is SQVTM and CDR2 ANQGSEA. The CDR3 region is CSGSGRRNEQFF. The CDR3 nucleotides read TGCAGCGGTAGCGGGAGACGAAATGAGCAGTTCTTC.

The table lists this clonotype with many counts. The chain recombines TRBV7-2 with TRBJ2-5; D gene ambiguous. V lost 5 bases and J lost 1, with 11 bases in between. Germline CDR1 and CDR2: SGHTA and FQGNSA. The CDR3 covers 14 residues. The CDR3 sequence is CASSQSGPQETQYF. For the CDR3, the DNA is TGTGCCAGCAGCCAGTCCGGGCCCCAAGAGACCCAGTACTTC.

This clonotype appeared a few times. This sequence joins TRBV20-1 and TRBJ1-5; D ambiguous. Trimming took off 6 bases at V and 4 bases at J, with 13 bases between the two ends. Per germline, CDR1 DFQATT and CDR2 SNEGSKA (reference sequence). There are 13 residues in the CDR3. The CDR3: CSAIELANQPQHF. CDR3 in DNA: TGCAGTGCCATAGAGTTGGCGAATCAGCCCCAGCATTTT.

The chain is built from TRBV7-2 and TRBJ2-2, with 7 bases matching TRBD2. Germline V gene data show CDR1 as SGHTA and CDR2 as FQGNSA. This CDR3 is built from 15 residues. V shed 1 base and J 4 bases; nucleotides not matched to a gene: 3. DNA of the CDR3: TGTGCCAGCAGCTTAGTGTCTAGCGGCACCGGGGAGCTGTTTTTT. It specifies CASSLVSSGTGELFF.